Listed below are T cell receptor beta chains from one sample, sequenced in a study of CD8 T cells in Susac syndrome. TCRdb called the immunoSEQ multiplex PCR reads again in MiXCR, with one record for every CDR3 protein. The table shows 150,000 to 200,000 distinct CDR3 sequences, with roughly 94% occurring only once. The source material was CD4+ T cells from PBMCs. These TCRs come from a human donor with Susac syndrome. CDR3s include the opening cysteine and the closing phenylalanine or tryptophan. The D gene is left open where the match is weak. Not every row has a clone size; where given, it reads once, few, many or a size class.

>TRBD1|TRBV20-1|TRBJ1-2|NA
TGCAGTGCCAGGACAGGGAATGGCTACACCTTC
CSARTGNGYTF
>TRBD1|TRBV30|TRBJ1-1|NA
TGTGCCTGGAGTGCTCGTAGACAGGGCAACACTGAAGCTTTCTTT
CAWSARRQGNTEAFF
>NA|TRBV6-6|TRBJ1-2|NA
TGTGCCAGCAGTTGGGGCTCTCAGGGGAACTATGGCTACACCTTC
CASSWGSQGNYGYTF
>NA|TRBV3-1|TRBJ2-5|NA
TGTGCCAGCAGCTTAGGGGGGACCGAAGAGACCCAGTACTTC
CASSLGGTEETQYF
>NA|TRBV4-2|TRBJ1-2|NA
TGTGCCAGCAGCCCAATCTTGACGGGCGGATATGGCTACACCTTC
CASSPILTGGYGYTF
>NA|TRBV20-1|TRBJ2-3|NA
TGCAGTGCTATTTATTCGACCAGGAAATCTTCTACAGATACGCAGTATTTT
CSAIYSTRKSSTDTQYF
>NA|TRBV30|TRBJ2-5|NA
TGTGCCTGGAGTGACCGATCGGAGACCCAGTACTTC
CAWSDRSETQYF
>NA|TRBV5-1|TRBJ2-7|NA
TGCGCCAGCAGCTGGGGTGGGACCGGACTCTCTAACGAGCAGTACTTC
CASSWGGTGLSNEQYF
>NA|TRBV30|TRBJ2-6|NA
TGTGCCAGGGGGACCTCTGGGGCCAACGTCCTGACTTTC
CARGTSGANVLTF
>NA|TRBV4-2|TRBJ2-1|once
TGTGCCAGCAGCCAAGAGACCAGGAGCAATGAGCAGTTCTTC
CASSQETRSNEQFF
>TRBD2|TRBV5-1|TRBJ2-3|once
TGCGCCAGCAGCTTTACCCGACTAGCGGGGACAGATACGCAGTATTTT
CASSFTRLAGTDTQYF
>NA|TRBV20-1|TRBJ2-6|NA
TGCAGTGCTAGACAAGGGTCCGGGGCCAACGTCCTGACTTTC
CSARQGSGANVLTF
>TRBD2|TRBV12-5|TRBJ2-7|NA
TGTGCTAGTGGCCCGCCGGGGGTAGCGGGCTCCTACGAGCAGTACTTC
CASGPPGVAGSYEQYF
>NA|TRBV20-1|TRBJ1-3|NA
TGCAGTGCTCACCACCCCGGACAATCTGGAAACACCATATATTTT
CSAHHPGQSGNTIYF
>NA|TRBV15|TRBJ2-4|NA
TGTGCCACCAGCAGAGCGGACAACATTCAGTACTTC
CATSRADNIQYF
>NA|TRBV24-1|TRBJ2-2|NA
TGTGCCACCCGCCCTAGCGCCACCGGGGAGCTGTTTTTT
CATRPSATGELFF
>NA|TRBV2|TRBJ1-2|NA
NA
CASSEEVGTGNTF
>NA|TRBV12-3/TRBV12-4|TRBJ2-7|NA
TGTGCCAGCAGTTTAGCGAGGTCCGAGCAGTACTTC
CASSLARSEQYF
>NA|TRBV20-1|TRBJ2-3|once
TGCAGTGCTAGCGCGGACCAATATACGCAGTATTTT
CSASADQYTQYF
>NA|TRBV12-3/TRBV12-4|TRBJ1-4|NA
TGTGCCAGCAGTTTTCGAACGACAGCTACTACGGGAAAACTGTTTTTT
CASSFRTTATTGKLFF
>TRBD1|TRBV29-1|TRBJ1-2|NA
TGCAGCGTTGGGGGGACAGGGGAGGATGTCTATGGCTACACCTTC
CSVGGTGEDVYGYTF
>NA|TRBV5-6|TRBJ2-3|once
TGTGCCAGCAGCTTGCCCCCGGGGGCCACAGATACGCAGTATTTT
CASSLPPGATDTQYF
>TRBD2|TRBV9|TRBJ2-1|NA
TGTGCCAGCAGCGTAGCGGCTAGCGGGGGAAAAGACAATGAGCAGTTCTTC
CASSVAASGGKDNEQFF
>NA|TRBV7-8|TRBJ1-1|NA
TGTGCCAGCAGCTTAGCCTGGGGGGGCACTGAAGCTTTCTTT
CASSLAWGGTEAFF
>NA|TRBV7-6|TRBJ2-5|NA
TGTGCCAGCAGCGGGGGGGCCCAAGAGACCCAGTACTTC
CASSGGAQETQYF
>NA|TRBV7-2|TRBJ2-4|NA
TGTGCCAGCAGCTTAGACTCCCCCAAAAACATTCAGTACTTC
CASSLDSPKNIQYF
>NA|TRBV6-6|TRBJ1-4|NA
TGTGCCAGCACTCCAGCACAGATACGGGAAAAACTGTTTTTT
CASTPAQIREKLFF
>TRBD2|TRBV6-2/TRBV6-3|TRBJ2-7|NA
TGTGCCAGCAGAACCTCTAGCGGTTACTACGAGCAGTACTTC
CASRTSSGYYEQYF
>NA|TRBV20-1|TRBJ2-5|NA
TGCAGTGCTCTCGGACAACCGAGGGGAAAAGAGACCCAGTACTTC
CSALGQPRGKETQYF
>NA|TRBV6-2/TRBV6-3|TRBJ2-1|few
TGTGCCAGCATGGCGGGTGCCTACAATGAGCAGTTCTTC
CASMAGAYNEQFF
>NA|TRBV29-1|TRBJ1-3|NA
TGCAGCGTGAGGGGGTCTGGAAACACCATATATTTT
CSVRGSGNTIYF
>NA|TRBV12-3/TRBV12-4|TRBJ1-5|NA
TGTGCCAGCAGTTTAGGCAGGGGAGAGAATCAGCCCCAGCATTTT
CASSLGRGENQPQHF
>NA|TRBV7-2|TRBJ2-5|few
TGTGCCAGCAGCTTAGCCCTGGAGACCCAGTACTTC
CASSLALETQYF
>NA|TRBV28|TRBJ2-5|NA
TGTGCCAGCAGTCGCAGGTACCAAGAGACCCAGTACTTC
CASSRRYQETQYF
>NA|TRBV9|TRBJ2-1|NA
TGTGCCAGCAGCGTCGGGAGCCGCGGTCTCAATGAGCAGTTCTTC
CASSVGSRGLNEQFF
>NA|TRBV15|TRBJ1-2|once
TGTGCCACCAGCGACCCTACACTCAACTATGGCTACACCTTC
CATSDPTLNYGYTF
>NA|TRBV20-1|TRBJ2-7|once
TGCAGTGCTAGAGATCGTGTCAGTTCCTACGAGCAGTACTTC
CSARDRVSSYEQYF
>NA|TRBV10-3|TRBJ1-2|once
TGTGCCATCAGTGATGCCCAAGGGCGAAATGGCTACACCTTC
CAISDAQGRNGYTF
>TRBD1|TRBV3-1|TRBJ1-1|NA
TGTGCCAGCAGTTACGGACAGGGGTGGACTGAAGCTTTCTTT
CASSYGQGWTEAFF
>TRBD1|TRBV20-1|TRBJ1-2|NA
TGCAGTGCTAGGGGGACAGGGGGCGGCTATGGCTACACCTTC
CSARGTGGGYGYTF
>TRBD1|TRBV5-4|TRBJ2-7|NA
TGTGCCAGCAGCTCCGGCGGGGACAGGGGGCGCCCCGACGAGCAGTACTTC
CASSSGGDRGRPDEQYF
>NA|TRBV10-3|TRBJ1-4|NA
TGTGCCATCAGTGCAGGGAACTCCAATGAAAAACTGTTTTTT
CAISAGNSNEKLFF
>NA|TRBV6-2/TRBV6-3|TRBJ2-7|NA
TGTGCCAGCAGTTTGGACTCGGTCTCCTACGAGCAGTACTTC
CASSLDSVSYEQYF
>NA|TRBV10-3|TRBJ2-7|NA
TGTGCCATCAGGCCTGGAGGTAGCCAAATCTACGAGCAGTACTTC
CAIRPGGSQIYEQYF
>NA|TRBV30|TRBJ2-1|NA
TGTGCCTGGAGTGTGGTCCGGGGCACTGAGCAGTTCTTC
CAWSVVRGTEQFF
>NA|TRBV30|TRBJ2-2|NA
TGTGCCTGGAGTAGGGGGGGGGATACCGGGGAGCTGTTTTTT
CAWSRGGDTGELFF
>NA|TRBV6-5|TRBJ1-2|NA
TGTGCCAGCAGTTACGCTTCCAGTCCCTATGGCTACACCTTC
CASSYASSPYGYTF
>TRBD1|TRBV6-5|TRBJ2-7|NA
TGTGCCAGTGCCTTGGACAGGGTCTACGAGCAGTACTTC
CASALDRVYEQYF
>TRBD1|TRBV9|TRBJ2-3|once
TGTGCCAGCAGCCGACAGGGAACGCAGTATTTT
CASSRQGTQYF
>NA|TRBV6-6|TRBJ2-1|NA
TGTGCCAGCAGTTACGGGGCGGGGGCGAATGAGCAGTTCTTC
CASSYGAGANEQFF
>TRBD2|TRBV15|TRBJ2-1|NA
TGTGCCACCAGCAGAGATGGGCGGGGGGACAATGAGCAGTTCTTC
CATSRDGRGDNEQFF
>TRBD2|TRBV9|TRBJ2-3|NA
TGTGCCAGCAGCGAAGGGCCGGGGGGGCGGGCAGATACGCAGTATTTT
CASSEGPGGRADTQYF
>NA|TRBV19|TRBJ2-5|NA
TGTGCCAGTAGTCACCGGGACAAACAAGAGACCCAGTACTTC
CASSHRDKQETQYF
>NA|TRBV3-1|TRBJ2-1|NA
TGTGCCAGCAGCCACCGGGGGCACTACAATGAGCAGTTCTTC
CASSHRGHYNEQFF
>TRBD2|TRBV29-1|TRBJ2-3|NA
TGCAGCTCCCGGGGGGGGACTAGCACAGATACGCAGTATTTT
CSSRGGTSTDTQYF